A selection of T cell receptor beta chains follows, all from one sample in a study of high-grade serous ovarian cancer treatment subgroups. Produced via immunoSEQ multiplex PCR; TCRdb's table is partial and in-frame only. The sample carries approximately 5,700 clones, roughly three quarters recorded once. The specimen was tumor tissue. The origin of the receptors is a human donor with high-grade serous ovarian cancer. The CDR3 runs from the conserved cysteine through the conserved F or W. D genes are given only for firm matches. Clone size is shown for a subset of rows, as once, few, many or a class of expanded clone.

clone_size	d_call	v_call	j_call	cdr3_aa	cdr3_nt
NA	NA	TRBV5-1	TRBJ2-6	CASSLGRETGANVLTF	TGCGCCAGCAGCTTGGGCCGGGAAACTGGGGCCAACGTCCTGACTTTC
NA	NA	TRBV19	TRBJ2-2	CASRGVRTNTGELFF	TGTGCCAGTAGGGGGGTCCGAACGAACACCGGGGAGCTGTTTTTT
NA	TRBD1	TRBV28	TRBJ2-7	CASRPGGPYEQYF	TGTGCCAGCAGGCCAGGGGGCCCCTACGAGCAGTACTTC
NA	TRBD1	TRBV2	TRBJ1-4	CASMGPGQGYSEKLFF	TGTGCCAGCATGGGACCCGGACAGGGTTATTCTGAAAAACTGTTTTTT
few	NA	TRBV7-3	TRBJ2-2	CASSPQADGSGELFF	TGTGCCAGCAGCCCTCAGGCGGACGGGTCCGGGGAGCTGTTTTTT
few	NA	TRBV27	TRBJ1-5	CASSLARDGSSQPQHF	TGTGCCAGCAGTTTGGCGAGGGATGGGTCAAGTCAGCCCCAGCATTTT
NA	NA	TRBV5-1	TRBJ2-5	CASRLGRPQETQYF	TGCGCCAGCAGGCTTGGCAGGCCCCAAGAGACCCAGTACTTC
NA	NA	TRBV11-3	TRBJ1-6	CASSLIDGTGALHF	TGTGCCAGCAGCCTAATCGACGGCACTGGGGCCCTCCACTTT
once	TRBD1	TRBV5-1	TRBJ2-5	CASSLTGGTKTQYF	TGCGCCAGCAGCCTGACAGGGGGCACGAAGACCCAGTACTTC
NA	TRBD2	TRBV5-1	TRBJ2-3	CASSLGFGGGASDTQYF	TGCGCCAGCAGCTTGGGTTTTGGCGGGGGGGCATCAGATACGCAGTATTTT
NA	NA	TRBV10-3	TRBJ1-6	CAISREGGSPLHF	TGTGCCATCAGTAGGGAGGGGGGATCACCCCTCCACTTT
NA	NA	TRBV28	TRBJ2-7	CASSTTRGRSYEQYF	TGTGCCAGCAGTACGACACGGGGGCGCTCCTACGAGCAGTACTTC
NA	NA	TRBV7-2	TRBJ1-2	CASTIRTTNYGYTF	TGTGCCAGCACCATCCGGACGACTAACTATGGCTACACCTTC
NA	NA	TRBV9	TRBJ1-1	CASSVAQWGANTEAFF	TGTGCCAGCAGCGTAGCCCAGTGGGGAGCGAACACTGAAGCTTTCTTT
NA	NA	TRBV5-4	TRBJ1-4	CASSRGRVRTNEKLFF	TGTGCCAGCAGCCGAGGGAGGGTCAGAACTAATGAAAAACTGTTTTTT
NA	NA	TRBV15	TRBJ1-5	CATSREGSIANQPQHF	TGTGCCACCAGCAGAGAGGGGAGTATCGCGAATCAGCCCCAGCATTTT
NA	TRBD1	TRBV5-4	TRBJ2-2	CASSSQGARTGELFF	TGTGCCAGCAGCTCCCAGGGGGCGCGTACCGGGGAGCTGTTTTTT
NA	TRBD1	TRBV19	TRBJ1-2	CASTVATGVGGYTF	TGTGCCAGCACTGTGGCCACAGGGGTTGGTGGCTACACCTTC
NA	NA	TRBV28	TRBJ1-1	CASSPPVGGTEAFF	TGTGCCAGCAGTCCCCCGGTCGGGGGCACTGAAGCTTTCTTT
NA	TRBD2	TRBV7-3	TRBJ2-1	CASSPVSGLGFDEQFF	TGTGCCAGCAGCCCCGTCTCGGGACTAGGGTTCGATGAGCAGTTCTTC
NA	NA	TRBV30	TRBJ1-2	CAWSVRDGLYGYTF	TGTGCCTGGAGTGTACGGGATGGCCTTTATGGCTACACCTTC
few	NA	TRBV9	TRBJ1-3	CASSRGNTIYF	TGTGCCAGCAGCCGCGGAAACACCATATATTTT
NA	NA	TRBV10-1	TRBJ2-3	CASRSDSFNTDTQYF	TGCGCCAGCAGGTCGGACAGCTTTAACACAGATACGCAGTATTTT
NA	NA	TRBV5-1	TRBJ1-6	CASSLDLQVGSPLHF	TGCGCCAGCAGCTTGGACCTACAGGTCGGATCACCCCTCCACTTT